Shown below are 22 T cell receptor beta chains from a single sample sequenced in a study of T-cell reconstitution after alpha-beta-depleted transplantation in children. TCRbeta library construction was performed incorporating unique molecular identifiers. TCRdb fed the PCR reads into MiXCR, producing one record per CDR3 protein. The data show just over 950,000 distinct CDR3 sequences, about 29% seen once. The sample in question was PBMCs, mostly from graft donor cells, obtained 360 days after TCRalphabeta/CD19-depleted stem cell transplant. Receptors were obtained from a boy under two years old who had a stem cell transplant for SCID, so the T cells may come from the graft donor.

The chain recombines TRBV4-3 with TRBJ2-1; D remains ambiguous. Between the trimmed V and J ends, which lost 0 bases and 5 bases, there was a span of 8 bases. This CDR3 contains 14 residues. CDR1 and CDR2 from the germline V gene are LGHNA and YSLEER. The CDR3 sequence is CASSQERLNNEQFF. Written as DNA, the CDR3 is TGCGCCAGCAGCCAAGAGCGACTCAACAATGAGCAGTTCTTC.

The chain has TRBV20-1 and TRBJ2-5, with TRBD1 matching over 7 bases. V trimming: 3 bases; J trimming: 4 bases; junction bases outside the gene matches: 11. Germline CDR1 reads DFQATT; CDR2 reads SNEGSKA (reference sequence). The CDR3 is 15 amino acids. The CDR3 is CSARRQGGLVETQYF. In DNA, the CDR3 is TGCAGTGCTAGGCGACAGGGCGGTTTGGTAGAGACCCAGTACTTC.

The table lists this clonotype with a few counts. The chain links TRBV5-5 to TRBJ2-1; weak D call: TRBD1 (6 bases). The germline V gene encodes CDR1 SGHKS and CDR2 YYEKEE (reference sequence). V was shortened by 0 bases and J by 4 bases, with 14 bases between the two germline ends. The CDR3 has 16 amino acids. In DNA, the CDR3 is TGTGCCAGCAGCTTGGAAGGGGGTAGGGTTTACAATGAGCAGTTCTTC. The encoded protein is CASSLEGGRVYNEQFF.

The chain recombines TRBV4-2 with TRBJ2-5; 12 nucleotides line up with TRBD2. CDR3 size: 18 residues. Germline V CDR1 and CDR2: LGHNA, YNFKEQ. With V trimmed by 1 base and J by 0 bases, 6 bases remained unmatched. Written as DNA, the CDR3 is TGTGCCAGCAGCCAAGCCCAAACTAGCGGGGGGTACCAAGAGACCCAGTACTTC. It encodes CASSQAQTSGGYQETQYF.

The chain carries TRBV28 and TRBJ2-7; the match to TRBD1 covers 7 bases. J lost 3 bases, V lost 5 bases, and 4 bases had no gene match. Looked up from germline, CDR1 is MDHEN and CDR2 is SYDVKM. CDR3 length equals 13 residues. The DNA of the CDR3 is TGTGCCAGCAGTCACGGGACAGTCTACGAGCAGTACTTC. This translates into CASSHGTVYEQYF.

The CDR3 region is CASRLGLWRDQNTEAFF. The CDR3 coding sequence is TGCGCCAGCAGGCTCGGTCTATGGCGGGACCAGAACACTGAAGCTTTCTTT. The chain recombines TRBV5-1 with TRBJ1-1, with a weak D call TRBD1 (5 bases). Germline values: CDR1 SGHRS, CDR2 YFSETQ. The CDR3 has 17 residues. The V gene lost 5 bases and the J gene lost 1 base, with 21 bases spanning the gap.

This clonotype was detected a few times. The chain uses TRBV20-1 and TRBJ1-2, with D possibly TRBD1 on 5 matching bases. V was clipped by 3 bases and J by 1 base, with 12 bases between them. Germline V gene lookup returns CDR1 DFQATT and CDR2 SNEGSKA (reference sequence). The length of the CDR3 is 14 residues. DNA of the CDR3: TGCAGTGCTAGTGGGGGGGGACTTAACTATGGCTACACCTTC. Encoded protein: CSASGGGLNYGYTF.

The CDR3 reads CASSSRTEYTEAFF. The CDR3 bases are TGTGCCAGCAGTTCTAGGACAGAATACACTGAAGCTTTCTTT. J is TRBJ1-1 and V is TRBV12-3 or TRBV12-4; D is possibly TRBD1 (6 bases). This CDR3 is 14 amino acids long. Between the trimmed V and J ends, which lost 4 bases and 3 bases, there was a span of 12 bases.

The genes are TRBV27 and TRBJ2-5; D unclear. Germline V lookup: CDR1 MNHEY, CDR2 SMNVEV (reference sequence). The V gene lost 5 bases and the J gene lost 5 bases, with 18 bases spanning the gap. The CDR3 runs 15 residues. CDR3 in DNA: TGTGCCAGCAGTCCTGTCTGGCGGTCTGGGGAGACCCAGTACTTC. Its protein product is CASSPVWRSGETQYF.

This clonotype was seen many times. The V gene is TRBV5-1, the J gene TRBJ2-2; D ambiguous. CDR3 size: 13 residues. Trimming cost V 5 bases and J 6 bases, with 11 bases left between them. Germline-derived CDR1 and CDR2 are SGHRS and YFSETQ. CDR3 loop: CASSLTSSGELFF. In DNA, the CDR3 is TGCGCCAGCAGTCTCACTTCTTCCGGGGAGCTGTTTTTT.

This clonotype came up many times. One end of the junction is discordant with germline, which a read error may explain. This chain uses TRBV6-5 with TRBJ2-3; D may match TRBD1 or TRBD2 (6 bases each). Germline assignment: CDR1 MNHEY and CDR2 SVGAGI. This CDR3 is built from 15 residues. CDR3 DNA sequence: TGTGCCAGCAGCTACTCGGGGGCCCGCACAGATACGCAGTATTTT. It translates to CASSYSGARTDTQYF.

There are a few counts of this clonotype. The rearrangement joins TRBV4-2 to TRBJ1-2; possibly TRBD1 for D (6 bases). Germline CDR1 LGHNA, CDR2 YNFKEQ. This CDR3 spans 15 amino acids. The V end was cut by 0 bases, the J end by 5 bases, with 13 bases between. The CDR3 is CASSQDGGPLYGYTF. CDR3 DNA sequence: TGTGCCAGCAGCCAAGACGGGGGGCCCCTTTATGGCTACACCTTC.

There are a few counts of this clonotype. The chain carries TRBV20-1 and TRBJ2-1; D may be TRBD1 (5 bases). There are 14 residues in the CDR3. In germline, CDR1 is DFQATT, CDR2 SNEGSKA (reference sequence). V lost 4 bases and J 4 bases, leaving 14 bases between the germline ends. CDR3 nucleotide sequence: TGCAGTGCTAACCAAAAGGGGTTATACAATGAGCAGTTCTTC. It translates to CSANQKGLYNEQFF.

This clonotype appeared a few times. This chain connects TRBV4-1 to TRBJ2-4, with D maybe TRBD1 (5 bases). Trimming stripped 1 base from V and 7 bases from J, with 11 bases between. The CDR3 length is 14 residues. The germline gives CDR1 MGHRA, CDR2 YSYEKL. This CDR3 reads CASSQGQRWNIQYF. DNA for the CDR3: TGCGCCAGCAGCCAAGGACAGCGCTGGAACATTCAGTACTTC.

This chain links TRBV6-5 with TRBJ1-6; no firm D call. This CDR3 comprises 13 residues. The germline V and J ends were trimmed by 0 bases and 8 bases, with 5 bases remaining between them. The germline V gene has CDR1 MNHEY and CDR2 SVGAGI. CDR3 in DNA: TGTGCCAGCAGTTACTCGAGGGATTCACCCCTCCACTTT. Its translation is CASSYSRDSPLHF.

CDR3 protein: CASSASGGTTVYEQYF. CDR3 DNA sequence: TGTGCCAGCAGTGCCTCAGGGGGGACAACGGTCTACGAGCAGTACTTC. This chain links TRBV27 with TRBJ2-7; D is possibly TRBD1 (7 bases). V was trimmed by 5 bases and J by 3 bases, leaving 20 bases between them. CDR1 and CDR2 from the germline V gene are MNHEY and SMNVEV (reference sequence). CDR3 length equals 16 residues.

V gene TRBV7-2 combines with J gene TRBJ2-1; no definite D call. There are 15 residues in the CDR3. Germline V gene sequence: CDR1 SGHTA, CDR2 FQGNSA. The V and J ends lost 4 bases and 4 bases respectively, with 14 bases between them. The CDR3 region has the DNA TGTGCCAGCAGCTCGACTCCAAATAAATACAATGAGCAGTTCTTC. Translating it yields CASSSTPNKYNEQFF.

This clonotype appeared a few times. This chain joins TRBV6-6 and TRBJ2-5; no firm D call. Germline V gene sequence: CDR1 MNHNY, CDR2 SVGAGI (reference sequence). Between the trimmed V and J ends, which lost 5 bases and 4 bases, there was a span of 8 bases. The CDR3 spans 12 residues. The CDR3 spells CASSASRETQYF. The CDR3 coding sequence is TGTGCCAGCAGTGCATCCAGAGAGACCCAGTACTTC.

This clonotype came up a few times. This sequence joins TRBV2 and TRBJ2-1, with 11 bases fitting TRBD2. The CDR3 loop spans 16 amino acids. Germline CDR1 is SNHLY and CDR2 is FYNNEI. The V and J ends lost 7 bases and 0 bases, in that order; junction bases with no gene match: 5. CDR3 DNA sequence: TGTGCCAGCAAGACTAGCGGGGTCCTCTCCTACAATGAGCAGTTCTTC. The encoded protein is CASKTSGVLSYNEQFF. Combining the CDR3 with reference TRBV2 and TRBJ2-1 gives the whole variable domain EPEVTQTPSHQVTQMGQEVILRCVPISNHLYFYWYRQILGQKVEFLVSFYNNEISEKSEIFDDQFSVERPDGSNFTLKIRSTKLEDSAMYFCASKTSGVLSYNEQFFGPGTRLTVL.

The CDR3 DNA is TGCGCCAGCAGCCAAGACCCTCCCCAGGGGTGGAGTGACATTCAGTACTTC. It translates to CASSQDPPQGWSDIQYF. The V and J genes are TRBV4-3 and TRBJ2-4, with D maybe TRBD1 (6 bases). Looked up from germline, CDR1 is LGHNA and CDR2 is YSLEER. The CDR3 sequence is 17 residues long. V was trimmed by 0 bases and J by 8 bases, leaving 20 bases between them.

The rearrangement links TRBV7-6 to TRBJ2-3; D is perhaps TRBD2 (6 bases). The CDR3 is 19 residues long. Germline V gene data show CDR1 as SGHVS and CDR2 as FNYEAQ. The germline V and J ends were trimmed by 0 bases and 0 bases, with 19 bases remaining between them. The CDR3 spells CASSLALAFSGTSTDTQYF. DNA for the CDR3: TGTGCCAGCAGCTTAGCGCTAGCGTTTAGCGGAACTAGCACAGATACGCAGTATTTT.

In DNA, the CDR3 is TGTGCCAGCAAGGGTTCCCTCTACGAGCAGTACTTC. Its translation is CASKGSLYEQYF. The rearrangement uses TRBV11-1 and TRBJ2-7; D is unresolved. Germline CDR1 reads SGHAT; CDR2 reads FQDESV (reference sequence). The V end was cut by 7 bases, the J end by 3 bases, with 10 bases between. The CDR3 totals 12 residues. Based on the CDR3 plus reference TRBV11-1 and TRBJ2-7, the full variable domain is EAEVAQSPRYKITEKSQAVAFWCDPISGHATLYWYRQILGQGPELLVQFQDESVVDDSQLPKDRFSAERLKGVDSTLKIQPAELGDSAMYLCASKGSLYEQYFGPGTRLTVT.